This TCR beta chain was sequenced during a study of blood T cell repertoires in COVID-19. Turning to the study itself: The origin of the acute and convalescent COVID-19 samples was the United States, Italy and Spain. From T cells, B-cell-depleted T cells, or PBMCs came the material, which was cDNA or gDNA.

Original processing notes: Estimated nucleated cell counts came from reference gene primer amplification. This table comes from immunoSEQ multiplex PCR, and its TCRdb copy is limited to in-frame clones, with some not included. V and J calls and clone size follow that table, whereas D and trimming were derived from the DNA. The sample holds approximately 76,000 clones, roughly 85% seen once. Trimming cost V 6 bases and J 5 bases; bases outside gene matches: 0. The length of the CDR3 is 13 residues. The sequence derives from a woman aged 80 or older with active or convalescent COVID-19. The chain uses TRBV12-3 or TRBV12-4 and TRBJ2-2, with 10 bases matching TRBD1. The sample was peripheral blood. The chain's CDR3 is CASRGQGTGELFF. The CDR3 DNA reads TGTGCCAGCAGGGGACAGGGGACCGGGGAGCTGTTTTTT.